This T cell receptor beta chain stems from a study of blood T cell repertoires in COVID-19. The method was immunoSEQ multiplex PCR; TCRdb's version includes in-frame clones alone and lacks a portion of them. The table lists fewer than 85,000 clones, about 89% of them singletons, with approximately 8% in the top ten. The CDR3 has 15 residues. V dropped 4 bases and J dropped 1; count of bases not matched to a gene: 2. CDR1 is MDHEN, CDR2 SYDVKM, per germline. The sequence derives from a man aged 45-60 years with active COVID-19. V gene TRBV28 combines with J gene TRBJ2-2, with TRBD2 matching over 8 bases. Source material: peripheral blood. The CDR3: CASSSGGGNTGELFF. CDR3 nucleotides: TGTGCCAGCAGTTCGGGAGGGGGGAACACCGGGGAGCTGTTTTTT.